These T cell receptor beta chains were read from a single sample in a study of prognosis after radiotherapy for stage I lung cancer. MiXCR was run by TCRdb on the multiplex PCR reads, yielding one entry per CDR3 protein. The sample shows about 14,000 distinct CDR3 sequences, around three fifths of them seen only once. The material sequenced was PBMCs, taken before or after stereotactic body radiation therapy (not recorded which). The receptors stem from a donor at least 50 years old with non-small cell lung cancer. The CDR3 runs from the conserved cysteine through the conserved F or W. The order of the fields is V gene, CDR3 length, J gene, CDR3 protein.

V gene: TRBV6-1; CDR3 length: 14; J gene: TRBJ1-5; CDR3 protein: CASSEGSGYQPQHF
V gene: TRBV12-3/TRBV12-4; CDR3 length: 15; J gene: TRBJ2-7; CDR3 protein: CASSSAEDGVYEQYF
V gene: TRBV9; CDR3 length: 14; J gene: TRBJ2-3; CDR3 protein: CASTKGPVADTQYF
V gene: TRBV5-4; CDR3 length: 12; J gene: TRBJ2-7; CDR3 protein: CAISLQGYEQYF
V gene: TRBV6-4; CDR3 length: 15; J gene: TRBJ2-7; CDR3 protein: CASSDGTSGSYEQYF
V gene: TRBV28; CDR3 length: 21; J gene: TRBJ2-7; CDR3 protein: CASSLPTSSGLAGGTSYEQYF
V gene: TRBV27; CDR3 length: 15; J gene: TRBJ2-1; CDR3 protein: CAGSPFGGGHNKQFF
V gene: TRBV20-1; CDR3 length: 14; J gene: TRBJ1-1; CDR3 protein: CSAGTGEMSIEAFF
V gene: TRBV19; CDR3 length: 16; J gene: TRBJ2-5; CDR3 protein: CASSDRGPEYQETQYF
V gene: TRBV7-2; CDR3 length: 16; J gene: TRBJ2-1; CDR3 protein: CASSLKLAGGPGEQFF
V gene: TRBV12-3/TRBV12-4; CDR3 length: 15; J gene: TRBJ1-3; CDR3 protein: CASRGGQVRVNTIYF
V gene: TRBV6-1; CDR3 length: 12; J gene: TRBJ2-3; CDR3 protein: CASSPELDTQYF
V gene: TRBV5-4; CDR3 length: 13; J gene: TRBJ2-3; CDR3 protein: CASSRLPTDTQYF
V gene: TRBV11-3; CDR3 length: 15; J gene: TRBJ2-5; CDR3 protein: CASSNTGTSYETQYF
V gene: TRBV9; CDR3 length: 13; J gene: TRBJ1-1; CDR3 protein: CASSDGDRVDAFF
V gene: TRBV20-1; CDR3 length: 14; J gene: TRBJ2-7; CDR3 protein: CSATSSGHHYEQYF